This section outlines one T cell receptor beta chain sequence together with its context. From germline, CDR1 is SGDLS and CDR2 YYNGEE. The length of the CDR3 is 16 residues. Trimming cost V 1 base and J 1 base, with 13 bases left between them. In the original workflow: Using reference gene primer amplification, nucleated cell counts were estimated. The repertoire was sequenced with immunoSEQ multiplex PCR; TCRdb's copy has only in-frame clones and lacks some. V, J and clone size derive from that table, while D and trimming were established from the DNA sequence. The sample lists roughly 250,000 clones; approximately 80% were seen once. This sample is part of a study of blood T cell repertoires in COVID-19. About the research overall: Acute and convalescent COVID-19 samples came from the United States, Italy and Spain. PBMCs, B-cell-depleted T cells, or T cells were the source of the cDNA or gDNA that made up the material.

The rearrangement links TRBV9 to TRBJ2-3, with a tentative D call TRBD2 (7 bases). Specimen: peripheral blood. The TCR originated in a woman older than 75 with acute or convalescent COVID-19. This chain's CDR3 is CASSVTGGRGTDTQYF. CDR3 nucleotides: TGTGCCAGCAGCGTAACGGGGGGCCGTGGCACAGATACGCAGTATTTT.